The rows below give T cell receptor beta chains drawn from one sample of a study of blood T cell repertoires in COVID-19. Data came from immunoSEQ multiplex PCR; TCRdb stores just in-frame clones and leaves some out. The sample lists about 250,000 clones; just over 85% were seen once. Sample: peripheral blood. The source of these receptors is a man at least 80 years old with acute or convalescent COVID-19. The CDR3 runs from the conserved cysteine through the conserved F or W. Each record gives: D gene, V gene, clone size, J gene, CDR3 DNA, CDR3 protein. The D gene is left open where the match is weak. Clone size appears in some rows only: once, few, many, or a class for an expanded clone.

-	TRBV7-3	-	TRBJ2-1	TGTGCCAGCAGCTCGACAGCGACCTACAATGAGCAGTTCTTC	CASSSTATYNEQFF
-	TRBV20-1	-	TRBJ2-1	TGCAGTGCTAAAAACAGGTTTGAGCAGTTCTTC	CSAKNRFEQFF
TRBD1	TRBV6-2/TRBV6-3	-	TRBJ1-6	TGTGCCAGCAGTGCAAGGACAGGGAATTCACCCCTCCACTTT	CASSARTGNSPLHF
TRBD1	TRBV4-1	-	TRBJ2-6	TGCGCCAGCAGCCCAGGGCGGGGACAGGAGAGCTCTGGGGCCAACGTCCTGACTTTC	CASSPGRGQESSGANVLTF
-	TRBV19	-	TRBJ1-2	TGTGCCAGTAGTATCCAGGGGATGGCTAACTATGGCTACACCTTC	CASSIQGMANYGYTF
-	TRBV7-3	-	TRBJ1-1	TGTGCCAGCAGCTTAACACCGGGTAACACTGAAGCTTTCTTT	CASSLTPGNTEAFF
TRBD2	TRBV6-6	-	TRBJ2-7	TGTGCCACCATTCCCGGGGGAGGGGCCTACGAGCAGTACTTC	CATIPGGGAYEQYF
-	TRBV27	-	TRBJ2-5	TGTGCCAGCAGTCCCTCCTACCAAGAGACCCAGTACTTC	CASSPSYQETQYF
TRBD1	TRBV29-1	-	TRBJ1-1	TGCAGCGTCTTGGACAGGGGCGGGCACACTGAAGCTTTCTTT	CSVLDRGGHTEAFF
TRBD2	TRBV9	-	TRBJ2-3	TGTGCCAGCGGAAAGCGGGAACGGGATACGCAGTATTTT	CASGKRERDTQYF
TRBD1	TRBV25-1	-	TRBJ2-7	TGTGCCAGCAGCCAGAACCGGGACAGGGGTACGCAGTACTTC	CASSQNRDRGTQYF
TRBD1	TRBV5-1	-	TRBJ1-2	TGCGCCAGCCGAACCGGGACAGCCACCACTAACTATGGCTACACCTTC	CASRTGTATTNYGYTF
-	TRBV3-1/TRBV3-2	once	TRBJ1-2	TGTGCCAGCAGCCAAGGAGAGGGCTATGGCTACACCTTC	CASSQGEGYGYTF
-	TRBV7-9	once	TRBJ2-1	TGTGCCAGCAGCCACTACAATGAGCAGTTCTTC	CASSHYNEQFF
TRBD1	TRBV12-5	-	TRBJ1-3	TGTGCTAGTGGTTTGGTCACAGGGGCTGGAAACACCATATATTTT	CASGLVTGAGNTIYF
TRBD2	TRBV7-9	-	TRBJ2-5	TGTGCCAGCAGCCCCCGGGCGGGAGTATTAAACTTC	CASSPRAGVLNF
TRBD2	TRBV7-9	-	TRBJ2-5	TGTGCCAGCAGCTTGGGACTAAAAGAGACCCAGTACTTC	CASSLGLKETQYF
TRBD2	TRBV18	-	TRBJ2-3	TGTGCCAGCTCACCAGGCGGGGGGGGCACAGATACGCAGTATTTT	CASSPGGGGTDTQYF
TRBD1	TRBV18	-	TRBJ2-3	TGTGCCAGCTCACCTGGGACAGGGAGCACAGATACGCAGTATTTT	CASSPGTGSTDTQYF
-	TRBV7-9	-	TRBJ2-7	TGTGCCACCTCAGGTTTCTCATCCTACGAGCAGTACTTC	CATSGFSSYEQYF
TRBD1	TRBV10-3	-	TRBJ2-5	TGTGCCATCAGAGGGGGGACAGGGAGCCAAGAGACCCAGTACTTC	CAIRGGTGSQETQYF
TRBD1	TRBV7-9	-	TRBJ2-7	TGTGCCAGCACAACACCTGGACAGGGTTCCTACGAGCAGTACTTC	CASTTPGQGSYEQYF
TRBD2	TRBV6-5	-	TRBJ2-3	TGTGCCAGCAGTTCGGGAGGGCGCACAGATACGCAGTATTTT	CASSSGGRTDTQYF
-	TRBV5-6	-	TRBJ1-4	TGTGCCAGCAGCGTCGCCGGCAGGGAGGGAGAAAAACTGTTTTTT	CASSVAGREGEKLFF
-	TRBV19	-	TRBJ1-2	TGTGCCAGTACCCCGAGGGGGTCAGACGGCTACACCTTC	CASTPRGSDGYTF
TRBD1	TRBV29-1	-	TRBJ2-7	TGCAGCGCTATGAGGCAGGGGGCGAGGGAGCAGTACTTC	CSAMRQGAREQYF
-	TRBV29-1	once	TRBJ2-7	TGCAGCGTTCTAGGAGGGTGGGACCGAAACTACGAGCAGTACTTC	CSVLGGWDRNYEQYF
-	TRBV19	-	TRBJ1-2	TGTGCCAGTACGCCAGGTTATGGCTACACCTTC	CASTPGYGYTF
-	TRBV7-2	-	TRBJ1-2	TGTGCCAGCAGTACCGTAGGGGGAGAACGGGATGGCTACACCTTC	CASSTVGGERDGYTF
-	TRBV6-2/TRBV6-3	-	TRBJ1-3	TGTGCCAGCAGTGACGGGTCTTACTCTGGAAACACCATATATTTT	CASSDGSYSGNTIYF
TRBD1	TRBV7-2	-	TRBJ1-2	TGTGCCAGCAGCTTAGAACAGGGGTATGGCTACACCTTC	CASSLEQGYGYTF
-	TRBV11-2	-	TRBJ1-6	TGTGCCAGCAGCTTTAACAGGGCCGATTTGAATTCACCCCTCCACTTT	CASSFNRADLNSPLHF
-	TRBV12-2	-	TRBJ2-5	TGTGCAAGTCGCCGCCCGGAGGTCCAAGAGACCCAGTACTTC	CASRRPEVQETQYF
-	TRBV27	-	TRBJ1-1	TGTGCCAGCAGTTTAGTTGGCAGGGAAGCTTTCTTT	CASSLVGREAFF
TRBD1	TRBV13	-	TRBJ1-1	TGTGCCAGCAGCCCTAACAGGGGGCGGTCGGGTGAAGCTTTCTTT	CASSPNRGRSGEAFF
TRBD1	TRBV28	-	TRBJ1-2	TGTGCCAGCAGCCTCTCTGGACAGGGGGCTCGTGGCTACACCTTC	CASSLSGQGARGYTF
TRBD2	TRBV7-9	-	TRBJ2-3	TGTGCCAGCAGCTCCCTAACTAGCGGGAGAGGCACAGATACGCAGTATTTT	CASSSLTSGRGTDTQYF
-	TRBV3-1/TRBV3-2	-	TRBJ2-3	TGTGCCAGCAGCCAAGCCCCCGCCGGAGGAGATACGCAGTATTTT	CASSQAPAGGDTQYF
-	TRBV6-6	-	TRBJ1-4	TGTGCCGCAACTTTGGAGGGGCTGGGAGAAAAACTGTTTTTT	CAATLEGLGEKLFF
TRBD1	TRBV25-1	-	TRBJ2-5	TGTGCCAGCAGTGAGTCTTCCCGGACAGGGAGGGAGACCCAGTACTTC	CASSESSRTGRETQYF
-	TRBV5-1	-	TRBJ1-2	TGCGCCAGCAGCTTGGACACCACGGGGGGCTACACCTTC	CASSLDTTGGYTF
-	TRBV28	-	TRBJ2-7	TGTGCCAGCAGTTTATCAGACAGCGGGTTTGGGCAGTACTTC	CASSLSDSGFGQYF
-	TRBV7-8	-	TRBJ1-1	TGTGCCAGCAGCTTACCCCGGGGGGCCTTGGGGGTTGAAGCTTTCTTT	CASSLPRGALGVEAFF
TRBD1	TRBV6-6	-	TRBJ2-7	TGTGCCAGCGGCCGGGACAGGGGCGCGGGGGAGCAGTACTTC	CASGRDRGAGEQYF
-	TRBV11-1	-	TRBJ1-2	TGTGCCAGCAGCTTAGGAGGGATGGATGGCTACACCTTC	CASSLGGMDGYTF
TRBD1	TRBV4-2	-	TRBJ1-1	TGTGCCAGCAGCTTACGACAGGGTAACACTGAAGCTTTCTTT	CASSLRQGNTEAFF
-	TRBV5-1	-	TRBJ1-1	TGCGCCAGCAGCTTGGACGGGTGGGTTGTGAACACTGAAGCTTTCTTT	CASSLDGWVVNTEAFF
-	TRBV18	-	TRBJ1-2	TGTGCCAGCTCACTAAGGACATCATGGGACAGCTACACCTTC	CASSLRTSWDSYTF
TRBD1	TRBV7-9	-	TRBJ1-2	TGTGCCAGCAGCCAAGGGACAGGGACCTATGGCTACACCTTC	CASSQGTGTYGYTF
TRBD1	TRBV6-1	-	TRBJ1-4	TGTGCCAGCAGTGACCCGGGACAGGAAAAACTGTTTTTT	CASSDPGQEKLFF